The entry that follows covers one T cell receptor beta chain sequence. The antigen is not known. These data belong to a study of a mutant IDH1 vaccine in newly diagnosed glioma. The overall study: Vaccination started 4-6 weeks after radiotherapy alone, or with temozolomide cycles. Every participant had undergone radiotherapy, temozolomide, or both before, and most underwent both. Study-level findings and limits: Top-clonotype changes in peripheral T cells seemed unrelated to pseudoprogression.

Sequencing used immunoSEQ multiplex PCR; TCRdb keeps in-frame clones, though not all of them. The sample consists of some 71,000 clones, 70% to 90% of them appearing once. The CDR3 runs 15 residues. CDR1 is MDHEN, CDR2 SYDVKM, per germline. Trimming at V came to 8 bases and at J to 6 bases, leaving 13 bases not matched to a gene. The time point here: week 35, safety follow-up. In every dose of vaccine, 300 ug of mutant IDH1 20-mer peptide was given alongside topical imiquimod. During weeks 1, 3, 5, 7, 11, 15, 19 and 23, patients received eight vaccinations. This clonotype was sampled from a young man with glioma. The J gene is TRBJ2-1, the V gene TRBV28; 7 bases are shared with TRBD2. Sequenced here: PBMCs, sampled from a glioma patient whose treatment included an IDH1 peptide vaccine. The CDR3 nucleotides are TGTGCCAGCGGGGAAATAGCGGGTGGGGGCAATGAGCAGTTCTTC. This codes for CASGEIAGGGNEQFF.